This TCR beta chain was retrieved from a study of blood T cell repertoires in COVID-19. Study-level information: PBMCs, B-cell-depleted T cells, or T cells provided the cDNA or gDNA that made up the material.

Sequenced by immunoSEQ multiplex PCR; TCRdb stores in-frame clones only, minus some. The profile shows about 130,000 clones, approximately 90% of them singletons. The CDR3 spans 13 residues. V shed 4 bases and J shed 9 bases, with 14 bases lying between them. Participants were aged roughly 18 to 90 years, lived in 20 to 30 US areas, and enrolled virtually. Allocation to cohorts depended on clinical history reported by the participants. Recovered status in Cohort 3 required two negative PCRs, clearance, or symptom resolution. The material sequenced was PBMCs or T cells enriched from blood (not recorded which). The rearrangement joins TRBV12-3 or TRBV12-4 to TRBJ2-3, with TRBD1 as a possible D gene (6 bases). The receptor's source is a middle-aged man who had recovered from COVID-19. CDR3 protein: CASSYVRGGTQYF. The CDR3 region has the DNA TGTGCCAGCAGTTATGTCAGGGGTGGAACGCAGTATTTT.